The following is a T cell receptor (beta chain) sequence with its context. Its cognate antigen is unknown. This sample is part of a study of shared clonotypes between healthy human individuals. General study points: In a few donors, approximately 5% of naive CD4 clonotypes appeared in common. Clonotypes which were not shared had lower generation probabilities than clonotypes that all four donors shared. Richness estimates generally favored naive over memory subsets. The diversity represented, both genetic and in exposure history, was limited by few donors.

Naive CD8 isolation took CD45RO-negative cells positively selected for CCR7 and excluded terminally differentiated effector memory CD45RA+ cells. This table comes from immunoSEQ multiplex PCR, and its TCRdb copy is limited to in-frame clones, with some not included. This table holds about 2 million clones, about 95% found once. CDR1 is SGHAT and CDR2 is FQNNGV in the germline V gene. V was shortened by 5 bases and J by 5 bases, with 25 bases between the two germline ends. There are 17 residues in the CDR3. This TCR was sampled from a man aged 18 to 35 in good health. This sequence joins TRBV11-2 and TRBJ2-7; a possible D gene is TRBD1 (5 bases). The sample taken for sequencing was naive CD8+ T cells sorted from blood. The CDR3 bases are TGTGCCAGCAGCGAAACCCCGGAACAGGCCATTACCGACGAGCAGTACTTC. Encoded protein: CASSETPEQAITDEQYF. The full variable domain, with the rest looked up from reference TRBV11-2 and TRBJ2-7, is EAGVAQSPRYKIIEKRQSVAFWCNPISGHATLYWYQQILGQGPKLLIQFQNNGVVDDSQLPKDRFSAERLKGVDSTLKIQPAKLEDSAVYLCASSETPEQAITDEQYFGPGTRLTVT.